This TCR beta chain comes out of a study of cytomegalovirus exposure and HLA in healthy donors. Overall study findings and caveats: The tendency of first-cohort TCR clusters to co-occur in the 120 or so validation repertoires was identified by a subsequent analysis. There were 150 to 200 TCR beta chains listed as cytomegalovirus-associated.

For this clone: Antigen: not known.

TCRdb's table, derived via immunoSEQ multiplex PCR, lists solely in-frame clones and lacks some. The sample consists of about 360,000 clones, around 86% of them appearing once. The CDR3 covers 14 residues. Germline V CDR1 and CDR2: MDHEN, SYDVKM. The germline V and J ends were trimmed by 5 bases and 8 bases, with 16 bases remaining between them. It was the approximately 130-subject validation cohort, separate from the approximately 690-subject first cohort, to which the donors belonged. This sequence joins TRBV28 and TRBJ1-3; D perhaps matches TRBD1 (6 bases). The clonotype originates from a young woman in good health and CMV-seronegative. The sequenced sample was PBMCs. CDR3 residues: CASSQPRQADTIYF. Here the CDR3 DNA reads TGTGCCAGCAGTCAACCCCGACAGGCGGACACCATATATTTT.